This TCR beta chain was sequenced during a study of shared clonotypes between healthy human individuals. Study-wide findings and caveats: Shared clonotypes across all four donors exceeded non-shared ones in generation probability. Relative to memory subsets, naive subsets generally showed larger estimated richness.

Per the germline V gene, CDR1 is SNHLY and CDR2 is FYNNEI. This CDR3 contains 15 residues. J lost 5 bases, V lost 4 bases, and 6 bases had no gene match. In the sorted-subset replicate PCRs, 150 to 200 ng DNA, tens of thousands of T cell genomes, was used. Source study methods: Junction-only immunoSEQ data arrived without quality scores, meaning filtering differed. TCRdb's table, derived via immunoSEQ multiplex PCR, lists solely in-frame clones and lacks some. That table gives V, J and clone size, and the DNA gave D and trimming. The table has approximately 940,000 clones, around three quarters seen once. Concerning this clone: What it binds is unknown.

The chain has TRBV2 and TRBJ2-1, with 9 bases fitting TRBD2. The clonotype originates from a man between 18 and 29 years old in good health. What was sequenced was memory CD4+ T cells sorted from blood. Subset denoted: CD45RA-negative fraction. The CDR3 bases are TGTGCCAGCAGTGGGAATGCGGGAGGGAACAATGAGCAGTTCTTC. It specifies CASSGNAGGNNEQFF.